This T cell receptor beta chain was identified in a study of cytomegalovirus exposure and HLA in healthy donors. Study summary: Of roughly 360 genotyped donors, around 80% grouped in the Caucasian-associated ancestry cluster.

Study-level points and caveats: In vitro testing confirmed a few CMV-associated chains as specific for CMV antigens. Trimming of TCR beta V- and J-genes showed a link, identified in a later analysis, to a missense DCLRE1C variant.

Vbeta (60) and Jbeta (13) primers were used in the PCR. Measured with immunoSEQ multiplex PCR; TCRdb has only the in-frame clones, and not every one. The sample has some 120,000 clones; 83% are singletons. With respect to this clone: Its antigen is not identified.

The CDR3 contains 13 residues. From germline, CDR1 is SGHVS and CDR2 FNYEAQ. V lost 0 bases to trimming and J lost 7 bases, with 4 bases between them. The chain carries TRBV7-6 and TRBJ1-6; D uncertain. The sequencing sample was made of PBMCs. This TCR derives from a woman between 40 and 55 years old in good health and CMV-seropositive. The CDR3 DNA follows: TGTGCCAGCAGCTTAGCGGAGAATTCACCCCTCCACTTT. This encodes CASSLAENSPLHF.